The entry that follows covers one TCR beta chain sequence. No antigen is known for it. This entry comes from a study of T-cell memory formation after mild COVID-19. Study as a whole: Largely, TCR clusters stayed within a single donor.

General study findings and limits: CD4+ contracting clones lay mainly in CM and EM, CD8+ ones in EMRA.

V gave up 3 bases and J gave up 1 base, with 11 bases separating them. Germline CDR1 MGHRA, CDR2 YSYEKL. The CDR3 sequence is 15 residues long. TCR alpha and TCR beta cDNA libraries with sample barcodes and UMIs came from 5'RACE using constant-segment primers. A single record per CDR3 protein comes from TCRdb applying MiXCR to the 5' RACE reads. The sample has about 90,000 distinct CDR3 sequences; less than 15% are singletons. The sequencing sample was made of PBMCs or a T cell subset sorted from them (not recorded which). The chain links TRBV4-1 to TRBJ2-3; no clear D gene. The source is a man between 18 and 35 years old who had mild COVID-19 (a few samples of this study predate the infection). Cell type and time point are not known. CDR3 bases: TGCGCCAGCAGCCACCCGGGTTCCCGCACAGATACGCAGTATTTT. Its translation: CASSHPGSRTDTQYF.